These 14 T cell receptor beta chains originate from one sample sequenced in a study of T cells in Graves' hyperthyroidism and ophthalmopathy. TCR beta CDR3 regions were amplified from RNA transcripts. A first-round RT-PCR of the TCR CDR3 used the HTBI primer set. In TCRdb, the multiplex PCR reads were re-called with MiXCR into one record per CDR3 protein. The sample has 640,000 or so distinct CDR3 sequences; about 15% are singletons. Sample: blood. The source of these receptors is a woman between 40 and 55 years old with Graves' ophthalmopathy.

This clonotype was seen ten or more times. The V gene is TRBV6-1, the J gene TRBJ2-7; no clear D. Germline CDR1 is MNHNS and CDR2 is SASEGT. The CDR3 loop spans 13 amino acids. The V end was cut by 2 bases, the J end by 4 bases, with 9 bases between. The CDR3 region has the DNA TGTGCCAGCAGTGAAACTGGGCAATACGAGCAGTACTTC. This codes for CASSETGQYEQYF.

The table lists this clonotype with a few counts. The V gene is TRBV20-1, the J gene TRBJ1-6; 7 positions match TRBD1. The germline V gene has CDR1 DFQATT and CDR2 SNEGSKA (reference sequence). The CDR3 has 16 residues. J was trimmed by 9 bases and V by 1 base; bases with no gene match: 12. The CDR3 coding sequence is TGCAGTGCTAGAGGGGCAGGGGGGGACACCGCTTCACCCCTCCACTTT. Residues: CSARGAGGDTASPLHF.

Ten or more counts support this clonotype. This sequence joins TRBV6-1 and TRBJ2-5; no firm D call. The germline V gene has CDR1 MNHNS and CDR2 SASEGT. The germline V and J ends were trimmed by 7 bases and 0 bases, with 12 bases remaining between them. The CDR3 is 14 residues long. CDR3 in amino acids: CASMMTLYQETQYF. Written as DNA, the CDR3 is TGTGCCAGCATGATGACACTGTACCAAGAGACCCAGTACTTC.

This clonotype was recorded at least ten times. The rearrangement joins TRBV5-5 to TRBJ1-1; 7 bases map to TRBD1. V was clipped by 1 base and J by 1 base; unmatched bases: 4. CDR1 SGHKS and CDR2 YYEKEE come from the germline V gene (reference sequence). There are 15 residues in the CDR3. The CDR3 loop is CASSLTGVENTEAFF. CDR3 in DNA: TGTGCCAGCAGCTTGACAGGGGTTGAGAACACTGAAGCTTTCTTT. Looking up the rest from reference TRBV5-5 and TRBJ1-1 gives the full variable domain: DAGVTQSPTHLIKTRGQQVTLRCSPISGHKSVSWYQQVLGQGPQFIFQYYEKEERGRGNFPDRFSARQFPNYSSELNVNALLLGDSALYLCASSLTGVENTEAFFGQGTRLTVV.

Many counts were recorded for this clonotype. The chain couples TRBV15 to TRBJ2-2; D not certain. This CDR3 has 13 residues. V was clipped by 5 bases and J by 1 base, with 5 bases between them. Looked up from germline, CDR1 is LNHNV and CDR2 is YYDKDF (reference sequence). CDR3 in amino acids: CATSPRNTGELFF. CDR3 coding DNA: TGTGCCACCAGCCCCAGGAACACCGGGGAGCTGTTTTTT.

The chain recombines TRBV11-1 with TRBJ2-3, with TRBD2 matching 7 bases. This CDR3 has 16 residues. The germline V gene encodes CDR1 SGHAT and CDR2 FQDESV (reference sequence). The V gene end was trimmed by 5 bases and the J gene end by 6 bases; junction bases not matched to a gene: 14. The CDR3 DNA is TGTGCCAGCAGCAATATTGCCGGGGCGGGAGAGGATACGCAGTATTTT. Its protein product is CASSNIAGAGEDTQYF.

The gene calls are TRBV11-1 and TRBJ2-7; 7 bases line up with TRBD1. J gave up 7 bases and V 5 bases, and 17 bases lay outside the gene matches. Per germline, CDR1 SGHAT and CDR2 FQDESV (reference sequence). This CDR3 contains 16 residues. The CDR3 sequence: CASSPSGARGLGEQYF. The CDR3, as DNA: TGTGCCAGCAGCCCTAGTGGCGCAAGGGGGCTGGGGGAGCAGTACTTC.

This clonotype was seen ten or more times. The rearrangement uses TRBV6-2 or TRBV6-3 and TRBJ2-7; no clear D. The V gene's germline CDR1 is MNHEY and CDR2 SVGEGT. Trimming removed 5 bases from V and 4 bases from J, with 18 bases in between. The CDR3 sequence is 15 residues long. The CDR3 DNA sequence: TGTGCCAGCAGTGACCCCGGATTGACCCTATACGAGCAGTACTTC. It yields the protein CASSDPGLTLYEQYF.

This clonotype was detected ten times or more. CDR3 nucleotide sequence: TGTGCCACCAGTGATTCTAGCGGCAAGTACCAAGAGACCCAGTACTTC. The encoded protein is CATSDSSGKYQETQYF. J is TRBJ2-5 and V is TRBV24-1; 7 nucleotides align to TRBD2. Germline CDR1 reads KGHDR; CDR2 reads SFDVKD. V shed 2 bases, J shed 0 bases, and the junction held 5 bases outside the gene matches. The CDR3 sequence is 16 residues long.

This clonotype was recorded many times. The chain recombines TRBV7-2 with TRBJ2-5; unclear D gene. The length of the CDR3 is 15 residues. The germline gives CDR1 SGHTA, CDR2 FQGNSA. V lost 2 bases and J lost 4, with 14 bases in between. This chain's CDR3 is CASSLRRTGAETQYF. The CDR3 nucleotides are TGTGCCAGCAGCTTAAGGCGGACGGGTGCAGAGACCCAGTACTTC.

This clonotype was observed many times. This chain uses TRBV6-1 with TRBJ2-7; TRBD2 aligns across 12 bases. The CDR3 extends over 16 amino acids. The V gene's germline CDR1 is MNHNS and CDR2 SASEGT. V lost 0 bases to trimming and J lost 3 bases; unmatched junction nucleotides: 3. CDR3 in amino acids: CASSEAETSGSYEQYF. The CDR3 DNA reads as TGTGCCAGCAGTGAAGCCGAGACTAGCGGGAGCTACGAGCAGTACTTC.

In its sample, this clonotype was seen many times. The rearrangement joins TRBV20-1 to TRBJ2-7, with no clear D. Trimming shortened V by 0 bases and J by 1 base, and 7 bases separated the two germline ends. The germline CDR1 and CDR2 sequences are DFQATT and SNEGSKA (reference sequence). CDR3 size: 13 residues. DNA for the CDR3: TGCAGTGCTAGAGATTTCGGATCCTACGAGCAGTACTTC. Amino acid sequence: CSARDFGSYEQYF.

This clonotype was seen repeatedly, ten times or more. This chain connects TRBV27 to TRBJ1-1; D not certain. This CDR3 spans 14 amino acids. V lost 6 bases, J lost 3 bases, and 14 bases lay in between. The V gene's germline CDR1 is MNHEY and CDR2 SMNVEV (reference sequence). CDR3 residues: CASSPSGRYTEAFF. The CDR3 DNA is TGTGCCAGCAGCCCGTCGGGGAGGTACACTGAAGCTTTCTTT.

This clonotype appeared many times. The chain links TRBV30 to TRBJ1-1; D uncertain. V shed 3 bases and J shed 4 bases, with 12 bases lying between them. Germline CDR1 and CDR2: GTSNPN and SVGIG (reference sequence). This CDR3 has 13 residues. CDR3 in amino acids: CAWSFTTATEAFF. CDR3 nucleotide sequence: TGTGCCTGGAGCTTCACGACGGCCACTGAAGCTTTCTTT.